What follows are 14 T cell receptor beta chains derived from one specimen sequenced in a study of T cell responses to AZD1222 COVID-19 vaccine. TCRdb's copy holds only in-frame clones and misses some; the assay was immunoSEQ multiplex PCR. The sample shows roughly 140,000 clones, about 93% of them seen only once. Specimen: peripheral blood, collected on day 0 of AZD1222 vaccination. Every receptor here comes from an adult in good health.

The rearrangement joins TRBV5-6 to TRBJ2-3; no clear D. Germline loops: CDR1 SGHDT, CDR2 YYEEEE. The CDR3 is 15 amino acids. Trimming took 0 bases from V and 1 from J, leaving 9 bases between them. Written as DNA, the CDR3 is TGTGCCAGCAGCTTGGTGTCCGGACGCACAGATACGCAGTATTTT. It translates to CASSLVSGRTDTQYF. The full variable domain, rest sourced from reference TRBV5-6 and TRBJ2-3, is DAGVTQSPTHLIKTRGQQVTLRCSPKSGHDTVSWYQQALGQGPQFIFQYYEEEERQRGNFPDRFSGHQFPNYSSELNVNALLLGDSALYLCASSLVSGRTDTQYFGPGTRLTVL.

The J gene is TRBJ1-2, the V gene TRBV28; D gene ambiguous. The CDR3 covers 13 residues. V was cut by 2 bases and J by 4 bases, with 8 bases left in between. Germline-derived CDR1 and CDR2 are MDHEN and SYDVKM. The chain's CDR3 is CASSLGRVYGYTF. The DNA of the CDR3 is TGTGCCAGCAGTTTAGGACGGGTCTATGGCTACACCTTC.

The J gene is TRBJ1-3, the V gene TRBV19; D not certain. The CDR3 loop spans 14 amino acids. V was shortened by 3 bases and J by 0 bases, with 6 bases between the two germline ends. CDR1 is LNHDA, CDR2 SQIVND, per germline (reference sequence). CDR3 loop: CASSIGGSGNTIYF. In DNA form, the CDR3 reads TGTGCCAGTAGTATCGGTGGCTCTGGAAACACCATATATTTT. The full variable domain, in which reference TRBV19 and TRBJ1-3 provide the parts outside the CDR3, is DGGITQSPKYLFRKEGQNVTLSCEQNLNHDAMYWYRQDPGQGLRLIYYSQIVNDFQKGDIAEGYSVSREKKESFPLTVTSAQKNPTAFYLCASSIGGSGNTIYFGEGSWLTVV.

The rearrangement uses TRBV3-1 (or the pseudogene TRBV3-2) and TRBJ1-6, with 7 bases identical to TRBD1. CDR3 length: 16 amino acids. Germline V lookup: CDR1 LGHDT, CDR2 YNNKEL (reference sequence). J was trimmed by 10 bases and V by 0 bases; bases with no gene match: 9. The CDR3 DNA reads as TGTGCCAGCAGCCAAGATGTGGGGACAGTCGGATCACCCCTCCACTTT. Amino acids: CASSQDVGTVGSPLHF.

The chain carries TRBV11-2 and TRBJ1-1; 9 bases line up with TRBD1. This CDR3 comprises 16 residues. From germline, CDR1 is SGHAT and CDR2 FQNNGV. Trimming removed 3 bases from V and 5 bases from J; junction bases left unmatched: 10. The CDR3 DNA reads TGTGCCAGCAGCTTCGAACAGGGGGCGTTGAGAACTGAAGCTTTCTTT. This sequence encodes CASSFEQGALRTEAFF.

V and J are TRBV2 and TRBJ2-3; 10 bases match TRBD2. In germline, CDR1 is SNHLY, CDR2 FYNNEI. This CDR3 contains 14 residues. Germline trimming cut 6 bases from V and 0 bases from J; bases unmatched to any gene: 0. The CDR3 loop reads CASRLAGSTDTQYF. In nucleotides, the CDR3 is TGTGCCAGCAGACTAGCGGGGAGCACAGATACGCAGTATTTT.

J is TRBJ2-1 and V is TRBV27, with D unclear. Deletions cut 3 bases from V and 7 bases from J, with 10 bases between. The CDR3 is 13 residues long. CDR1 and CDR2 (germline): MNHEY, SMNVEV (reference sequence). CDR3 in DNA: TGTGCCAGCAGTTTCGCGGTTCCTAATGAGCAGTTCTTC. Protein sequence: CASSFAVPNEQFF.

The rearrangement uses TRBV6-1 and TRBJ1-5; D unresolved. CDR3 size: 13 residues. Germline V lookup: CDR1 MNHNS, CDR2 SASEGT. Trimming took 7 bases from V and 0 from J, leaving 7 bases between them. CDR3 in amino acids: CASTGYSNQPQHF. CDR3 bases: TGTGCCAGCACAGGCTATAGCAATCAGCCCCAGCATTTT.

This clone has only one observation. This chain's CDR3 is CASSQGGGYYNEQFF. The CDR3, as DNA: TGTGCCAGCAGCCAAGGGGGCGGATACTACAATGAGCAGTTCTTC. V and J are TRBV3-1 (or the pseudogene TRBV3-2) and TRBJ2-1; maybe TRBD1 (5 bases). Trimming removed 1 base from V and 3 bases from J, with 10 bases in between. The CDR3 contains 15 residues. Germline V gene data show CDR1 as LGHDT and CDR2 as YNNKEL (reference sequence).

The chain recombines TRBV2 with TRBJ1-2; perhaps TRBD1 as D (6 bases). CDR3 length: 15 residues. Trimming stripped 5 bases from V and 4 bases from J, with 17 bases between. The V gene's germline CDR1 is SNHLY and CDR2 FYNNEI. This CDR3 reads CASSPYSQGSYGYTF. The DNA for the CDR3 is TGTGCCAGCAGTCCCTATTCACAGGGAAGCTATGGCTACACCTTC.

V is TRBV10-2 and J is TRBJ1-3, with D possibly being TRBD1 (5 bases). The CDR3 loop spans 13 amino acids. Germline V gene sequence: CDR1 WSHSY, CDR2 SAAADI. The V end was cut by 3 bases, the J end by 2 bases, with 5 bases between. The CDR3 is CASSEQAGNTIYF. In DNA, the CDR3 is TGCGCCAGCAGTGAACAGGCTGGAAACACCATATATTTT.

The V call is TRBV24-1, the J call TRBJ1-1; TRBD1 aligns across 9 bases. The CDR3 extends over 14 amino acids. Per the germline V gene, CDR1 is KGHDR and CDR2 is SFDVKD. Germline trimming cut 9 bases from V and 1 base from J; bases unmatched to any gene: 5. The CDR3 sequence is CATRGQGSNTEAFF. CDR3 in DNA: TGTGCCACCCGCGGACAGGGGTCGAACACTGAAGCTTTCTTT.

CDR3 amino acids: CAIGETGGTNEKLFF. The CDR3 coding sequence is TGTGCCATCGGAGAAACAGGGGGGACTAATGAAAAACTGTTTTTT. The chain has TRBV10-3 and TRBJ1-4, with 8 bases identical to TRBD1. The germline V gene encodes CDR1 ENHRY and CDR2 SYGVKD. J lost 2 bases, V lost 8 bases, and 7 bases had no gene match. This CDR3 comprises 15 residues.

This clone was found once. This chain connects TRBV7-8 to TRBJ1-5; 7 nucleotides align to TRBD1. The J segment lost 9 bases and the V segment lost 3 bases, leaving 11 bases of the junction unmatched. The CDR3 extends over 15 amino acids. Germline V gene data show CDR1 as SGHVS and CDR2 as FQNEAQ. DNA for the CDR3: TGTGCCAGCAGCTTGTACAGGGGCGTCAGAGGGCCCCAGCATTTT. It encodes CASSLYRGVRGPQHF.